These 11 T cell receptor beta chains originate from one sample sequenced in a study of spatial heterogeneity in lung cancer. Time point specified: sample taken at primary tumor resection. The sequenced material consisted of unsorted whole RNA from tumor, nontumor lung or frozen PBMC. TCRdb re-called the 5' RACE reads through MiXCR, storing one row per CDR3 protein. The table includes 30,000 to 50,000 distinct CDR3 sequences, about 6% detected once. The source material was PBMCs, sampled at surgery. The receptors were sampled from a male donor with early-stage non-small cell lung cancer.

This clonotype showed up many times. The chain is built from TRBV20-1 and TRBJ2-3; 12 bases are shared with TRBD2. The CDR3 contains 16 residues. Germline V gene lookup returns CDR1 DFQATT and CDR2 SNEGSKA (reference sequence). V trimming: 2 bases; J trimming: 9 bases; junction bases outside the gene matches: 12. DNA for the CDR3: TGCAGTGCTAGAAGGATAACGACTAGCGGGGGAACAACGCAGTATTTT. This codes for CSARRITTSGGTTQYF.

The rearrangement joins TRBV27 to TRBJ2-1; 8 bases map to TRBD1. This CDR3 is built from 15 residues. The V segment lost 5 bases and the J segment 2 bases; nucleotides outside the gene matches: 5. Germline V gene sequence: CDR1 MNHEY, CDR2 SMNVEV (reference sequence). DNA of the CDR3: TGTGCCAGCAGTCTCGACAGGGGCCCCTACAATGAGCAGTTCTTC. This codes for CASSLDRGPYNEQFF.

The chain links TRBV9 to TRBJ2-3; TRBD2 matches 8 bases. The V gene's germline CDR1 is SGDLS and CDR2 YYNGEE. Trimming at V came to 0 bases and at J to 2 bases, leaving 5 bases not matched to a gene. The CDR3 loop spans 16 amino acids. DNA of the CDR3: TGTGCCAGCAGCGTAGTTGCGGGGGGTTTCACAGATACGCAGTATTTT. This gives the protein CASSVVAGGFTDTQYF.

This chain links TRBV5-4 with TRBJ1-1, with D unclear. Germline V gene sequence: CDR1 SGHNT, CDR2 YYREEE (reference sequence). This CDR3 contains 14 residues. V was clipped by 3 bases and J by 5 bases, with 14 bases between them. The CDR3 coding sequence is TGTGCCAGCAGCTGGCAAGGGATTGGTACTGAAGCTTTCTTT. Its translation is CASSWQGIGTEAFF.

The CDR3 nucleotides are TGTGCCAGCAGCTTAAAGAGGAAGAGCTCTGGAAACACCATATATTTT. Residues: CASSLKRKSSGNTIYF. The rearrangement uses TRBV6-6 and TRBJ1-3; D remains unclear. V was trimmed by 6 bases and J by 0 bases, leaving 15 bases between them. The CDR3 loop spans 16 amino acids. The V gene's germline CDR1 is MNHNY and CDR2 SVGAGI (reference sequence).

The chain joins TRBV7-8 to TRBJ2-6; no clear D. Germline loops: CDR1 SGHVS, CDR2 FQNEAQ. V dropped 8 bases and J dropped 0 bases, with 8 bases sitting between them. CDR3 size: 14 residues. CDR3 sequence: CASAVGSGANVLTF. CDR3 nucleotides: TGTGCCAGCGCCGTTGGCTCTGGGGCCAACGTCCTGACTTTC.

The rearrangement links TRBV5-1 to TRBJ2-3, with TRBD2 matching 8 bases. This CDR3 is built from 16 residues. Unmatched junction bases numbered 5, after V lost 0 bases and J lost 2 bases. Germline V gives CDR1 SGHRS, CDR2 YFSETQ. The CDR3 DNA reads as TGCGCCAGCAGCTTGGCCGGGGGGGGGCCCACAGATACGCAGTATTTT. It encodes CASSLAGGGPTDTQYF. Looking up the rest from reference TRBV5-1 and TRBJ2-3 gives the full variable domain: KAGVTQTPRYLIKTRGQQVTLSCSPISGHRSVSWYQQTPGQGLQFLFEYFSETQRNKGNFPGRFSGRQFSNSRSEMNVSTLELGDSALYLCASSLAGGGPTDTQYFGPGTRLTVL.

This clonotype was picked up many times. CDR3 residues: CSVRGDRPDGELFF. DNA of the CDR3: TGCAGCGTTCGAGGGGATCGGCCCGACGGGGAGCTGTTTTTT. This rearrangement joins TRBV29-1 to TRBJ2-2, with D perhaps given as TRBD1 or TRBD2 (5 bases each). The germline V gene encodes CDR1 SQVTM and CDR2 ANQGSEA. Deletions cut 5 bases from V and 7 bases from J, with 17 bases between. The CDR3 is 14 residues long.

Only a few counts were recorded for this clonotype. The chain carries TRBV5-1 and TRBJ1-2; no reliable D call. V was trimmed by 0 bases and J by 2 bases, leaving 8 bases between them. Germline V gene sequence: CDR1 SGHRS, CDR2 YFSETQ. The CDR3 has 14 amino acids. CDR3 in amino acids: CASSLDAGNYGYTF. The CDR3 region has the DNA TGCGCCAGCAGCTTGGATGCGGGGAACTATGGCTACACCTTC.

V and J are TRBV5-1 and TRBJ1-5; unclear D gene. Germline CDR1 and CDR2: SGHRS and YFSETQ. CDR3 length: 15 amino acids. Trimming removed 0 bases at V and 0 bases at J, with 7 bases between. CDR3 protein: CASSLDPSSNQPQHF. Written as DNA, the CDR3 is TGCGCCAGCAGCTTGGATCCCAGTAGCAATCAGCCCCAGCATTTT.

Comments on this clonotype: Mismatch with germline at one junction end may stem from a read error. The J gene is TRBJ2-1, the V gene TRBV7-7; TRBD2 matches at 7 bases. CDR1 and CDR2 from the germline V gene are SSHAT and FNYEAQ (reference sequence). There are 15 residues in the CDR3. The CDR3 protein is CASSFGLVPVNEQFF. CDR3 bases: TGTGCTAGCAGCTTTGGACTAGTGCCTGTGAATGAGCAGTTCTTC.